Given below is one T cell receptor (beta chain) in context. What it binds is not known. Sequencing ends 3 residues short of the CDR3 end; the germline J gene provides the rest. TCRdb keeps only in-frame clones here, not all; method: immunoSEQ multiplex PCR. The sample table includes around 31,000 clones. The data are from a study of T cells in women clearing cervical HPV infection. CDR3 length equals 14 residues. The V and J ends lost 8 bases and 4 bases, in that order; junction bases with no gene match: 8. Germline V gene sequence: CDR1 WSHSY, CDR2 SAAADI. The study, taken as a whole, reports: Effector/memory and HPV-specific T cells were not isolated, and association timing is unknown.

J is TRBJ2-7 and V is TRBV10-2, with TRBD2 matching over 10 bases. This clonotype originated in a woman between 18 and 70 years old with a cervical HPV16 infection that either progressed to CIN3+ or cleared (not recorded which). Sequenced: blood buffy coat. Partial CDR3 DNA: TGCGCCAGCTCCTTTGGGACTAGCGAATACGAG. Its protein is CASSFGTSEYE. The entire CDR3 protein is CASSFGTSEYEQYF.